This T cell receptor (beta chain) emerged from a study of T cells after yellow fever vaccination. Making TCR cDNA involved 5'RACE template switching, which added UMIs and a universal primer site. TCRdb reprocessed the 5' RACE reads with MiXCR, giving one entry per CDR3 protein. The data contain around 310,000 distinct CDR3 sequences, 3.6% of them seen just once; the ten biggest clones take up about a quarter. This clonotype has at least ten counts. Its antigen is unknown. Study-wide findings and caveats: Only a minor proportion of clonotypes was detected across both CD4 and CD8 compartments. Post-booster repertoires again held most primary-vaccination clones (just under 97% CD4, roughly 88% CD8).

Germline-derived CDR1 and CDR2 are DFQATT and SNEGSKA (reference sequence). This CDR3 comprises 13 residues. J was trimmed by 1 base and V by 7 bases; bases with no gene match: 2. This sequence was found in a man between 18 and 35 years old who received the YFV17D yellow fever vaccine. Material: PBMCs, obtained on the day of the yellow fever booster vaccination. This chain links TRBV20-1 with TRBJ2-7; TRBD2 aligns across 12 bases. This CDR3 is CSGLAGDSYEQYV. The DNA for the CDR3 is TGCAGTGGACTAGCGGGGGATTCCTACGAGCAGTACGTC.